In this sample, the clone carrying this T cell receptor beta chain turned up a few times. The antigen remains undetermined. Individual cDNA molecules each carried unique molecular identifiers attached by the library. TCRdb passed the RACE reads through MiXCR, listing each CDR3 protein once. The sample carries around 300,000 distinct CDR3 sequences, around 7% recorded once. This sample stems from a study of human T cells and chemical hapten exposure. Across the study: Patients, largely female, had alopecia areata, totalis or universalis. Broader study findings: Relative to controls, expanded TCRs formed significantly more large CDR3 similarity clusters. A positive correlation with patch test score was found for PT1 expanded TCR counts.

The time point denotes: patch test 1, 2 weeks after DPC sensitization. The treatment: therapeutic diphenylcyclopropenone sensitization with weekly scalp DPC. Trimming left V 8 bases short and J 2 bases short, with 10 bases between. The CDR3 covers 12 residues. Germline V lookup: CDR1 SGHVS, CDR2 FNYEAQ. The rearrangement joins TRBV7-6 to TRBJ2-7; D is ambiguous. The TCR comes from a woman under 30 with alopecia areata. Some clones in this sample may be carry-over from other donors' samples. Sequences were derived from whole blood, sampled in connection with sensitization to the hapten diphenylcyclopropenone (DPC). The CDR3 bases are TGTGCCAGCGGTTTTGGAACCTACGAGCAGTACTTC. As protein: CASGFGTYEQYF.